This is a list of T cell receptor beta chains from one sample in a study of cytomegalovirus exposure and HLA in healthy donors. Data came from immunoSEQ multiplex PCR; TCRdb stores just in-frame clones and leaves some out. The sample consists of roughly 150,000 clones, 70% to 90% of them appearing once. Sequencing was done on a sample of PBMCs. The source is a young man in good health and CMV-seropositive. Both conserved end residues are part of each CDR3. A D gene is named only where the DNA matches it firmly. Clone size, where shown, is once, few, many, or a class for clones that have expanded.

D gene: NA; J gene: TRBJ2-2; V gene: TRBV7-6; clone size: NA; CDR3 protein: CASSLVRVPTGELFF; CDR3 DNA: TGTGCCAGCAGCTTAGTCAGGGTCCCAACCGGGGAGCTGTTTTTT
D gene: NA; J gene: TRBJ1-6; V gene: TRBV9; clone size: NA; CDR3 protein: CASSVGGSNSPLHF; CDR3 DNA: TGTGCCAGCAGCGTAGGTGGCTCTAATTCACCCCTCCACTTT
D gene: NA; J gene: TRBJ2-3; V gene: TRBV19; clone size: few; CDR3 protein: CASSRVGAGDTQYF; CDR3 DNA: TGTGCCAGTAGTAGGGTGGGCGCGGGAGATACGCAGTATTTT
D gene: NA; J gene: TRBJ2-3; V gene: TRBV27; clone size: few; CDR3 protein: CASSFSTGSGTQYF; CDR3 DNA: TGTGCCAGCAGTTTCTCAACAGGGAGCGGTACGCAGTATTTT
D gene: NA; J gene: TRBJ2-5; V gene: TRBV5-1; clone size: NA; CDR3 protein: CASSLQGQTGEETQYF; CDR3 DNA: TGCGCCAGCAGCTTGCAGGGACAGACGGGGGAAGAGACCCAGTACTTC
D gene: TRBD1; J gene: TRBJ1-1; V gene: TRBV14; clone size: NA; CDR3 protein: CASSRRDRGTEAFF; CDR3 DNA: TGTGCCAGCAGCCGCAGGGACAGAGGGACTGAAGCTTTCTTT
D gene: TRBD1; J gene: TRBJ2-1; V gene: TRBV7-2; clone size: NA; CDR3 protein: CASSPRSRDSSYNEQFF; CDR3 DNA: TGTGCCAGCAGCCCCCGCTCCCGGGACAGTTCCTACAATGAGCAGTTCTTC
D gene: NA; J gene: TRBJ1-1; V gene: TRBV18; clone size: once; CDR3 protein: CASSLSSGGVNTEAFF; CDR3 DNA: TGTGCCAGCTCACTTTCGTCCGGGGGTGTGAACACTGAAGCTTTCTTT
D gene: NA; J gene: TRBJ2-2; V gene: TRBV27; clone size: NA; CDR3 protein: CASSARVATGELFF; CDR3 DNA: TGTGCCAGCAGTGCCAGGGTTGCCACCGGGGAGCTGTTTTTT
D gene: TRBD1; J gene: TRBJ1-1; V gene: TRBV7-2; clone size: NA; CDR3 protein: CASSPGTGWPNTEAFF; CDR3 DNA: TGTGCCAGCAGCCCCGGGACAGGGTGGCCGAACACTGAAGCTTTCTTT
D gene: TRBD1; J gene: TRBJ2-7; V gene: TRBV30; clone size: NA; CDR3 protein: CAWTTGTVTYEQYF; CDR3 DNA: TGTGCCTGGACCACCGGGACAGTTACCTACGAGCAGTACTTC
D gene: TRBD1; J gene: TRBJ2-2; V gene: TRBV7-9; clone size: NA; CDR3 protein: CASSPGQGGTGELFF; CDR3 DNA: TGTGCCAGCAGCCCCGGACAGGGAGGCACCGGGGAGCTGTTTTTT
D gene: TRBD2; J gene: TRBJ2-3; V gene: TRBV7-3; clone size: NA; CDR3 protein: CASSETSGPGTQYF; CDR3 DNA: TGTGCCAGCAGCGAGACTAGCGGGCCCGGTACGCAGTATTTT
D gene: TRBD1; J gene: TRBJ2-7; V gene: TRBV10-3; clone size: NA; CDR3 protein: CAISESTGGYEQYF; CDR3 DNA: TGTGCCATCAGTGAGTCGACAGGGGGTTACGAGCAGTACTTC
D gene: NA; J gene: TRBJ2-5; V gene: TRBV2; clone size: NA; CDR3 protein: CASSEIRGETQYF; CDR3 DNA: TGTGCCAGCAGTGAGATCAGGGGAGAGACCCAGTACTTC
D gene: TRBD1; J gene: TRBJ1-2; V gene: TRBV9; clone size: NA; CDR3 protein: CASSGIEHRTGMRGYTF; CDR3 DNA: TGTGCCAGCAGCGGTATAGAACACCGGACAGGGATGCGAGGCTACACCTTC
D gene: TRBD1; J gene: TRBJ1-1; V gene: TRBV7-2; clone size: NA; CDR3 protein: CASSSDRVNTEAFF; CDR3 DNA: TGTGCCAGCAGCTCCGACAGGGTGAACACTGAAGCTTTCTTT
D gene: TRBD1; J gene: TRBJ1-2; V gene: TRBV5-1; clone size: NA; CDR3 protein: CASRVGGAESDYGYTF; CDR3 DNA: TGCGCCAGCAGGGTAGGGGGCGCAGAATCCGACTATGGCTACACCTTC
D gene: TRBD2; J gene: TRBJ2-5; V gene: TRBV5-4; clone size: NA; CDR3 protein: CASSLGGLAEETQYF; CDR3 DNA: TGTGCCAGCAGCTTGGGGGGACTAGCAGAAGAGACCCAGTACTTC
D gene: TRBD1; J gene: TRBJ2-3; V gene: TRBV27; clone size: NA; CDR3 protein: CASRGQGALRTDTQYF; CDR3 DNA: TGTGCCAGCAGGGGACAGGGCGCCCTTCGCACAGATACGCAGTATTTT
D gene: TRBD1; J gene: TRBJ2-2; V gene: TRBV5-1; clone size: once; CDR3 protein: CASRDRVRTGELFF; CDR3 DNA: TGCGCCAGCAGAGACAGGGTGAGAACCGGGGAGCTGTTTTTT
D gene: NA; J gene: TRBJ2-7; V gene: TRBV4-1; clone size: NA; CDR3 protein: CASSQGSVAGIKGQYF; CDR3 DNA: TGCGCCAGCAGCCAAGGGAGCGTTGCGGGGATAAAGGGGCAGTACTTC
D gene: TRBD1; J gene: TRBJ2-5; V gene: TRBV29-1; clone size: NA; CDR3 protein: CSVVDAGQGRETQYF; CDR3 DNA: TGCAGCGTCGTGGATGCGGGACAGGGACGGGAGACCCAGTACTTC
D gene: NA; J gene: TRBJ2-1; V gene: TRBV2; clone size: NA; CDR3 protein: CASPGQGPSYNEQFF; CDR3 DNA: TGTGCCAGCCCCGGGCAGGGGCCCTCCTACAATGAGCAGTTCTTC
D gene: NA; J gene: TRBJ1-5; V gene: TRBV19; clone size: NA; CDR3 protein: CASSITGYSNQPQHF; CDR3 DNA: TGTGCCAGTAGTATTACAGGGTATAGCAATCAGCCCCAGCATTTT
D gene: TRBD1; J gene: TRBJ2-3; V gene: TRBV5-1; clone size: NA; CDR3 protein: CASSYRDRYTDTQYF; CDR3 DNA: TGCGCCAGCAGCTACCGGGACAGATACACAGATACGCAGTATTTT
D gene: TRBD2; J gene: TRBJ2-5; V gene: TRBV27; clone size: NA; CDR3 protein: CASSLGAGRGETQYF; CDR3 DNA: TGTGCCAGCAGTTTGGGAGCGGGAAGAGGAGAGACCCAGTACTTC
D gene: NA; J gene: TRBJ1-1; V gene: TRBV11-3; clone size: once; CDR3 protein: CASSLLSVVNTEAFF; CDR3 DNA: TGTGCCAGCAGCTTACTTAGTGTAGTGAACACTGAAGCTTTCTTT
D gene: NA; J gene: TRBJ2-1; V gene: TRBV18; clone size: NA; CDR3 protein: CASSPPGSFYNEQFF; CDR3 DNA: TGTGCCAGCTCCCCGCCCGGGAGCTTCTACAATGAGCAGTTCTTC
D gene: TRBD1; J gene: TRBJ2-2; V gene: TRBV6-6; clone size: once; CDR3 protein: CASSQGQGFTGELFF; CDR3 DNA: TGTGCCAGCAGTCAAGGACAGGGGTTCACCGGGGAGCTGTTTTTT
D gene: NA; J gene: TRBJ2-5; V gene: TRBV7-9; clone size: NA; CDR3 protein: CASSLGFSDQETQYF; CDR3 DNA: TGTGCCAGCAGCCTAGGATTTAGCGACCAAGAGACCCAGTACTTC